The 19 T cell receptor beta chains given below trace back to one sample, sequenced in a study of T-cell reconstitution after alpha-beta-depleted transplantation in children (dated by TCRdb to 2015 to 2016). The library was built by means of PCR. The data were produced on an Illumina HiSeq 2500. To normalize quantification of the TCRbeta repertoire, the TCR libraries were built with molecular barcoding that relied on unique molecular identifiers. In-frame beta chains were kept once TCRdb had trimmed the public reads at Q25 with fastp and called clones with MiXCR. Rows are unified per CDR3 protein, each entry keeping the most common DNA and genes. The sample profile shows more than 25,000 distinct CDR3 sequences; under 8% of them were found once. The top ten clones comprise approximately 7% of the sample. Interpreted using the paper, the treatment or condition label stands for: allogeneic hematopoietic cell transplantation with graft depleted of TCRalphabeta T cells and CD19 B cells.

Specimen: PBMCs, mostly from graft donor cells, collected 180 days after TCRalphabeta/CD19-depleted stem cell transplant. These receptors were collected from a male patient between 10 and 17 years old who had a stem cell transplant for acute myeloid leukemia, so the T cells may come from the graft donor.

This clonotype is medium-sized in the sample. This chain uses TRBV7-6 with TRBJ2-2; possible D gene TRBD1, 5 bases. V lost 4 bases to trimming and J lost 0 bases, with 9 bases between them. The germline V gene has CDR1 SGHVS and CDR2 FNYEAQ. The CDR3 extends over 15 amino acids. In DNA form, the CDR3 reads TGTGCCAGCAGCTGGACGACAGCGAACACCGGGGAGCTGTTTTTT. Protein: CASSWTTANTGELFF.

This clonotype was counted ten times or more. In DNA form, the CDR3 reads TGTGCCAGCAGCGCTCCCAGGGGGTTCTCCTACGAGCAGTACTTC. It codes for CASSAPRGFSYEQYF. This chain links TRBV5-6 with TRBJ2-7; 7 bases match TRBD1. V lost 4 bases to trimming and J lost 0 bases; unmatched junction nucleotides: 7. CDR3 length: 15 residues. CDR1 SGHDT and CDR2 YYEEEE come from the germline V gene.

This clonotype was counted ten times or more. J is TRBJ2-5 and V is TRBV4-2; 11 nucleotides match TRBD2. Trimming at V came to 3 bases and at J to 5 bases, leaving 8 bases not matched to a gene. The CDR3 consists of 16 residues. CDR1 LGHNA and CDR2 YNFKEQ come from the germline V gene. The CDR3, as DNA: TGTGCCAGCAGCCAGGACAGGGGACTAGCGGAGGAGACCCAGTACTTC. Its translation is CASSQDRGLAEETQYF.

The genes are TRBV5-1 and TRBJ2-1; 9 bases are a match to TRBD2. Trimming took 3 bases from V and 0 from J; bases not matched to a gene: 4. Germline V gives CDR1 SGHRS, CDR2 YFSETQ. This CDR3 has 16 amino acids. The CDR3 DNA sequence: TGCGCCAGCAGCTCAGGGGGACTAGCCTCCTACAATGAGCAGTTCTTC. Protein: CASSSGGLASYNEQFF. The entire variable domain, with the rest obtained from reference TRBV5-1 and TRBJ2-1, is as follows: KAGVTQTPRYLIKTRGQQVTLSCSPISGHRSVSWYQQTPGQGLQFLFEYFSETQRNKGNFPGRFSGRQFSNSRSEMNVSTLELGDSALYLCASSSGGLASYNEQFFGPGTRLTVL.

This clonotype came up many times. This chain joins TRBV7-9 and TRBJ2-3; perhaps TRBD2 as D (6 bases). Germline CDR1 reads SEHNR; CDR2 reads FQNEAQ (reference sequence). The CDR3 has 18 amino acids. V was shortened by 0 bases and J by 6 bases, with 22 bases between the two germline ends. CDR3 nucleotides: TGTGCCAGCAGCTTAGCCCCGGGCGGGACCCCTTTTGAGGATACGCAGTATTTT. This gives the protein CASSLAPGGTPFEDTQYF. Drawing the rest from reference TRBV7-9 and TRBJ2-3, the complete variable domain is DTGVSQNPRHKITKRGQNVTFRCDPISEHNRLYWYRQTLGQGPEFLTYFQNEAQLEKSRLLSDRFSAERPKGSFSTLEIQRTEQGDSAMYLCASSLAPGGTPFEDTQYFGPGTRLTVL.

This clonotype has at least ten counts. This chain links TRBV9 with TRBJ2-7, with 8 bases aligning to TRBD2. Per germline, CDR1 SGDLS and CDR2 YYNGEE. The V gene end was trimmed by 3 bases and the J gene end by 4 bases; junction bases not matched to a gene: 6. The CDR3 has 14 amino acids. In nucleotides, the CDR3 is TGTGCCAGCAGCGCCCCCCAGCGGGAGTACGAGCAGTACTTC. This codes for CASSAPQREYEQYF.

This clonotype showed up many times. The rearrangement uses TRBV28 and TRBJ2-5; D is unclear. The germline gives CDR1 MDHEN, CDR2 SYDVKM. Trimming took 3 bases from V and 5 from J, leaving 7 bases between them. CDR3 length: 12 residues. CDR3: CASSFSWETQYF. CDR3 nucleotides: TGTGCCAGCAGTTTCAGTTGGGAGACCCAGTACTTC.

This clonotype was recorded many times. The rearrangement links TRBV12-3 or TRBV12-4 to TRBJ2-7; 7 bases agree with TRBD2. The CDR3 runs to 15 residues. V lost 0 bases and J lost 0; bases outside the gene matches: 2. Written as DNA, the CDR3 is TGTGCCAGCAGTTTAGCGTCTAGCGGCTCCTACGAGCAGTACTTC. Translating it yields CASSLASSGSYEQYF.

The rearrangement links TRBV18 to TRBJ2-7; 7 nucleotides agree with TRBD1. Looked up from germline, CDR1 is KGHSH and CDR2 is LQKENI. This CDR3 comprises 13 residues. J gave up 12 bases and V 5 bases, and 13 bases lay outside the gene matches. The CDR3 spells CASSFYDRASLYF. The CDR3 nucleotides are TGTGCCAGCTCATTTTACGACAGGGCCTCTCTGTACTTC.

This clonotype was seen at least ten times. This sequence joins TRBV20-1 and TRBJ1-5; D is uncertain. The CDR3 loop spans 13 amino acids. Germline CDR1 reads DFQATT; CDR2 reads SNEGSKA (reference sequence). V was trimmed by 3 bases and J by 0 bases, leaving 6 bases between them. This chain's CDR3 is CSARGGSNQPQHF. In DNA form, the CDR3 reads TGCAGTGCTAGGGGCGGTAGCAATCAGCCCCAGCATTTT.

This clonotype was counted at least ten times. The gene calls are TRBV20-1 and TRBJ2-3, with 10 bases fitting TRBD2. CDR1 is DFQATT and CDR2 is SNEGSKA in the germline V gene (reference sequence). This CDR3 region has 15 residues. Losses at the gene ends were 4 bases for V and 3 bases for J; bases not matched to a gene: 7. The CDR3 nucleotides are TGCAGTGCTATCAAGGGACTAGCGCGTACAGATACGCAGTATTTT. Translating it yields CSAIKGLARTDTQYF.

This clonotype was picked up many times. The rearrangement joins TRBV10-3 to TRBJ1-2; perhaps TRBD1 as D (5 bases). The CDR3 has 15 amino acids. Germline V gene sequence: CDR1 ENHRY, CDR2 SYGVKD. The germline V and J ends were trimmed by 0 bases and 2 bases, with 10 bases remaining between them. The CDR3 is CAISESPRGNYGYTF. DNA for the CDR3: TGTGCCATCAGTGAGTCCCCCCGGGGGAACTATGGCTACACCTTC.

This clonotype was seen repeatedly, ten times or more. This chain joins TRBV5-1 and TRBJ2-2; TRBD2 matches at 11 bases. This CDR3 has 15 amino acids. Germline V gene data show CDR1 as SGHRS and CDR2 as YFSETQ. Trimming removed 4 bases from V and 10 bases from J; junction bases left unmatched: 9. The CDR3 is CASSPGETSGKELFF. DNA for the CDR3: TGCGCCAGCAGCCCGGGTGAGACTAGCGGGAAGGAGCTGTTTTTT.

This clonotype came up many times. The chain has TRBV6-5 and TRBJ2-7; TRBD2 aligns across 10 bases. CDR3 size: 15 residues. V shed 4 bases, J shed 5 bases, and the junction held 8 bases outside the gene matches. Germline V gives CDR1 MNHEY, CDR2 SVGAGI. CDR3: CASSSALAGVDEQYF. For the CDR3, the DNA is TGTGCCAGCAGTTCAGCCCTAGCGGGAGTGGACGAGCAGTACTTC.

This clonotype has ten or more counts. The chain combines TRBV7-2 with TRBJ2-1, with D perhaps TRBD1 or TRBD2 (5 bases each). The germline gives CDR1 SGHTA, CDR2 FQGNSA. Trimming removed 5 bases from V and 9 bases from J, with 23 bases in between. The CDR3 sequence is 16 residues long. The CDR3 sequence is CASSPRLDRGRGEQFF. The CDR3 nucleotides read TGTGCCAGCAGCCCGAGACTCGACCGGGGTAGGGGTGAGCAGTTCTTC.

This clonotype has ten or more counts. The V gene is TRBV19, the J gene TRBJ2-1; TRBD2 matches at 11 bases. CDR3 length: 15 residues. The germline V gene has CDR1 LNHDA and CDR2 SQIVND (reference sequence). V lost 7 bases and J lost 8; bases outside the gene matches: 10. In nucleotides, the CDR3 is TGTGCCAGTACCCTTAGCGGGAGGGCCAGCGATGAGCAGTTCTTC. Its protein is CASTLSGRASDEQFF.

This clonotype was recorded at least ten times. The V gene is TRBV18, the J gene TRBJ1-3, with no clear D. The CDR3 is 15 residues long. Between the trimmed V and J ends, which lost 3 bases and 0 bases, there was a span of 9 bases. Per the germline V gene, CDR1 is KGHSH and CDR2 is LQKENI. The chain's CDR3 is CASSPHYFSGNTIYF. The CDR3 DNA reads TGTGCCAGCTCACCCCATTATTTCTCTGGAAACACCATATATTTT. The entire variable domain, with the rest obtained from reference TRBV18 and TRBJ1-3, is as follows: NAGVMQNPRHLVRRRGQEARLRCSPMKGHSHVYWYRQLPEEGLKFMVYLQKENIIDESGMPKERFSAEFPKEGPSILRIQQVVRGDSAAYFCASSPHYFSGNTIYFGEGSWLTVV.

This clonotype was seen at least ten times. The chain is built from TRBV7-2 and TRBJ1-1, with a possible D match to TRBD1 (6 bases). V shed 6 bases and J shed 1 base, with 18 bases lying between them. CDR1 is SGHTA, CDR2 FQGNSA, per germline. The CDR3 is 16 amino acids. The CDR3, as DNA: TGTGCCAGCAGGAAACTTTCGAGCAGGGGGAACACTGAAGCTTTCTTT. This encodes CASRKLSSRGNTEAFF.

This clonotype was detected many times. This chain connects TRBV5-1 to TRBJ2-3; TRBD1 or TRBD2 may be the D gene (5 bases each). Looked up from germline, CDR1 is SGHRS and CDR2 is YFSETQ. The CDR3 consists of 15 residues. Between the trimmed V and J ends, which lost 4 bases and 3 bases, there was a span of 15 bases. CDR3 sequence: CASSTPREGTDTQYF. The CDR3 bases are TGCGCCAGCAGCACCCCGCGAGAGGGGACAGATACGCAGTATTTT.